This TCR beta chain derives from a study of CD8 T cells in ankylosing spondylitis. This clonotype has at least ten counts. TCRdb used MiXCR to reprocess the 5' RACE reads, holding one entry per CDR3 protein. The sample carries 25,000 to 30,000 distinct CDR3 sequences, 7.9% recorded once. In germline, CDR1 is SGHTA, CDR2 FQGTGA. This CDR3 is 13 amino acids long. V lost 5 bases to trimming and J lost 3 bases, with 10 bases between them. The J gene is TRBJ1-1, the V gene TRBV7-3, with no clear D. Sequenced input: blood. This TCR derives from a male donor with ankylosing spondylitis or in good health (not recorded which). CDR3 coding DNA: TGTGCCAGCAGCATCCAGAGACACACTGAAGCTTTCTTT. Translated, it gives CASSIQRHTEAFF.